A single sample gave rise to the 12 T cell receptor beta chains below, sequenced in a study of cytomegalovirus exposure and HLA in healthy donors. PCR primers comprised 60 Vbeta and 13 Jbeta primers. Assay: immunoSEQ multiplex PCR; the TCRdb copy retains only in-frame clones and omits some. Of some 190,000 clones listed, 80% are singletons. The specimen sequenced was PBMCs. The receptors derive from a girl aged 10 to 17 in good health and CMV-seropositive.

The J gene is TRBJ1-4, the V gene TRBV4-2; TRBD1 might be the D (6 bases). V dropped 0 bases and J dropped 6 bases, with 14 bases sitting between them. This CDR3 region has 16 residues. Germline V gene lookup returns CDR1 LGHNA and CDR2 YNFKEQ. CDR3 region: CASSQESGTNDEKLFF. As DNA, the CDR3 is TGTGCCAGCAGCCAAGAGTCCGGGACAAACGATGAAAAACTGTTTTTT.

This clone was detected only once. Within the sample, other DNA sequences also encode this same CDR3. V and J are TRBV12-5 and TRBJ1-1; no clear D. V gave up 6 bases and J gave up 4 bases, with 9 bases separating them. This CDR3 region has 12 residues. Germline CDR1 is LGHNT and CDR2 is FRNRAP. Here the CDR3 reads CASGLGGTEAFF. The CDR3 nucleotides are TGTGCTAGTGGCCTGGGAGGCACTGAAGCTTTCTTT.

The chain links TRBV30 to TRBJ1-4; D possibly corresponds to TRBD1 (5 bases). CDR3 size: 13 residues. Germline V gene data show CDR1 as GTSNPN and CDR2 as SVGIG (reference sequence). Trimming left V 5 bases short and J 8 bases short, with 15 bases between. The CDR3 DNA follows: TGTGCCTGGGCCGGGGGGGTGGGCGAAAAACTGTTTTTT. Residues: CAWAGGVGEKLFF.

CDR3 in DNA: TGTGCCAGCTCACCACCTCTAGCGGGAGTGGAGCAGTTCTTC. It is translated as CASSPPLAGVEQFF. The gene calls are TRBV18 and TRBJ2-1; TRBD2 agrees at 10 bases. The J segment lost 10 bases and the V segment lost 0 bases, leaving 3 bases of the junction unmatched. Germline CDR1 and CDR2: KGHSH and LQKENI. The CDR3 is made up of 14 amino acids.

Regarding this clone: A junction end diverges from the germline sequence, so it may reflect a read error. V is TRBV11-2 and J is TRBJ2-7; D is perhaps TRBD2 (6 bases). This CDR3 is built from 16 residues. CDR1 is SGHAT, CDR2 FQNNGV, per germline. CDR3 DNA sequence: TGTGCCAGCAGCCCCGGGCGCGGTAGCGGAACCTACGAGCAGCACTTC. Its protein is CASSPGRGSGTYEQHF.

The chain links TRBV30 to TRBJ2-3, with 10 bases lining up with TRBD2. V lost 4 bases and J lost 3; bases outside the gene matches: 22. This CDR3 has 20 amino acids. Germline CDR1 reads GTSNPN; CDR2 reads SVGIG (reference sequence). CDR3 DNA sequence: TGTGCCTGGAACCTCCTCAGCGGGAGGGCCTATTTGACCACAACAGATACGCAGTATTTT. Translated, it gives CAWNLLSGRAYLTTTDTQYF.

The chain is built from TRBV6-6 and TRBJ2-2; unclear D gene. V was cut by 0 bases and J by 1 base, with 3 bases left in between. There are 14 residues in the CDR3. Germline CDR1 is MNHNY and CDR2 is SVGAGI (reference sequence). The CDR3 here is CASSYSLNTGELFF. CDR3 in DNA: TGTGCCAGCAGTTACTCTCTGAACACCGGGGAGCTGTTTTTT.

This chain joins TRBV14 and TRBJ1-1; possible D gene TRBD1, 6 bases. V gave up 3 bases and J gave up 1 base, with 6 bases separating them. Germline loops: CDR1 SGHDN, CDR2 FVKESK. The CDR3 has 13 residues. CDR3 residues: CASSHRGNTEAFF. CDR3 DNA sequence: TGTGCCAGCAGCCACAGGGGGAACACTGAAGCTTTCTTT.

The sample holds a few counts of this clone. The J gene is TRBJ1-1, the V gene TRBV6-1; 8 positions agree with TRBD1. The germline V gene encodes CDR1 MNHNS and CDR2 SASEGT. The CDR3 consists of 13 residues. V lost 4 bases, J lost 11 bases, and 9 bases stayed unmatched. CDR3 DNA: TGTGCCAGCAGTGTCGACAGGGGAGGAAGCGCTTTCTTT. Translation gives CASSVDRGGSAFF.

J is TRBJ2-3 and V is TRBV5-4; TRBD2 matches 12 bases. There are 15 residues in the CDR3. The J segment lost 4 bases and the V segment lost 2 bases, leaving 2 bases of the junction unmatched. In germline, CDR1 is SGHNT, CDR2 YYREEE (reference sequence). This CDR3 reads CASSLTSGRSDTQYF. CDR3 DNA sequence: TGTGCCAGCAGCTTAACTAGCGGGAGGTCAGATACGCAGTATTTT.

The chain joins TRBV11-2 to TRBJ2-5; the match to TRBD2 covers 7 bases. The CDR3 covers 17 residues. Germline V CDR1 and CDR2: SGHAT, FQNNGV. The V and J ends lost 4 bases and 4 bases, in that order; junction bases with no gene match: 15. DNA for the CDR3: TGTGCCAGCAGCTCCCCCTATGGGCTAGCGGCCAGAGAGACCCAGTACTTC. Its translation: CASSSPYGLAARETQYF. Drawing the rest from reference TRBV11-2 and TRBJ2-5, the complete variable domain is EAGVAQSPRYKIIEKRQSVAFWCNPISGHATLYWYQQILGQGPKLLIQFQNNGVVDDSQLPKDRFSAERLKGVDSTLKIQPAKLEDSAVYLCASSSPYGLAARETQYFGPGTRLLVL.

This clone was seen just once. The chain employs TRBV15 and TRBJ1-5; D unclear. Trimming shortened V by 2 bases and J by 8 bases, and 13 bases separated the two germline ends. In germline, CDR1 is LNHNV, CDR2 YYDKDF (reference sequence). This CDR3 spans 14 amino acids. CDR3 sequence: CATSRRRDGEPQHF. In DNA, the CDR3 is TGTGCCACCAGCAGACGAAGAGATGGTGAGCCCCAGCATTTT.